This T cell receptor beta chain was captured in a study of cytomegalovirus exposure and HLA in healthy donors. Overall study results and limits: Diagnosis of cytomegalovirus status made by the classifier reportedly showed high specificity and sensitivity. Most observed TCR sequences were rare, whereas some public TCRs were detected in many donors.

Germline V gives CDR1 SEHNR, CDR2 FQNEAQ (reference sequence). Trimming removed 5 bases from V and 1 base from J; junction bases left unmatched: 4. This CDR3 is built from 15 residues. Details on this clone: Its target is unknown.

Clones were sequenced by immunoSEQ multiplex PCR, and TCRdb holds only the in-frame ones, with some missing. The data contain 100,000 to 120,000 clones, approximately 85% of them seen just once; the ten biggest clones take up roughly 3%. While the first cohort had 500 to 700 subjects, the donors belonged to the separate validation cohort of more than 95 subjects. The V call is TRBV7-9, the J call TRBJ1-2, with 10 bases identical to TRBD1. The sequenced sample was PBMCs. The receptor comes from a woman aged 18-30 years in good health and CMV-seronegative. The CDR3 is CASSVDRGDNYGYTF. CDR3 coding DNA: TGTGCCAGCAGCGTGGACAGGGGGGATAACTATGGCTACACCTTC.